The sample holds many counts of the clone carrying this T cell receptor (beta chain). What it binds is not known. Purified naive CD4+ T cells were depleted of CD25+ Tregs. Per the germline V gene, CDR1 is SEHNR and CDR2 is FQNEAQ (reference sequence). The CDR3 extends over 13 amino acids. Trimming left V 0 bases short and J 0 bases short, with 2 bases between. Whole-study results and caveats: Tumor-infiltrating Treg TCR alpha and beta sequences overlapped most with tumor naive CD4+ T cells, then blood naive. In terms of TCR gene usage, tumor memory CD4+ T cells clustered together with blood and lymph node memory CD4+ cells, as well as with lymph node naive CD4+ cells. Whole repertoires were not studied in the larger cohort, only one V-J beta rearrangement.

Each CDR3 protein gets one entry after TCRdb re-called the 5' RACE reads with MiXCR. The table has approximately 21,000 distinct CDR3 sequences, 30% seen once; the top ten hold 2% to 2.5%. Source material: tumor-infiltrating naive CD4+ T cells sorted from the breast tumor. Subset here: naive CD4+ T cells, CD4+CD45RA+CD25-. The rearrangement joins TRBV7-9 to TRBJ1-1; no definite D call. This receptor was identified in a female donor with breast cancer. The CDR3, as DNA: TGTGCCAGCAGCTTAGCGTTGAACACTGAAGCTTTCTTT. Protein sequence: CASSLALNTEAFF.